The source of this TCR beta chain is a study of T cells in Graves' hyperthyroidism and ophthalmopathy. There were TCR beta CDR3 regions amplified from RNA transcripts. The TCR CDR3 was amplified in a first-round RT-PCR using the HTBI primer set. TCRdb called the multiplex PCR reads again in MiXCR, with one record for every CDR3 protein. The sample yields some 350,000 distinct CDR3 sequences, over 15% seen once. Ten or more counts support this clonotype. Patients were excluded because of uncontrolled infection, other autoimmune disease, pregnancy or lactation. The sequenced material came from blood. The sequence came from a woman aged 18-29 years with Graves' hyperthyroidism.

CDR3 region: CASGTGGVGGYTF. Here the CDR3 DNA reads TGTGCCAGCGGGACAGGGGGCGTCGGAGGCTACACCTTC. J is TRBJ1-2 and V is TRBV12-3 or TRBV12-4; the match to TRBD1 covers 12 bases. V gave up 8 bases and J gave up 8 bases; unmatched junction bases: 6. This CDR3 region has 13 residues.